This T cell receptor beta chain was recorded in a study of blood T cell repertoires in COVID-19. As for the study in general: T cells, B-cell-depleted T cells, or PBMCs supplied cDNA or gDNA.

The table lists this clone with a few counts. Per the study methods: Estimation of nucleated cell counts was performed using reference gene primer amplification. Assay used: immunoSEQ multiplex PCR; TCRdb lists only in-frame clones, some missing. The V and J calls and clone size were taken over from that table, and D and trimming were inferred from the DNA. The sample lists around 400,000 clones; around 87% were seen once. From germline, CDR1 is LNHDA and CDR2 SQIVND (reference sequence). The CDR3 has 15 residues. Trimming shortened V by 4 bases and J by 4 bases, and 13 bases separated the two germline ends.

V is TRBV19 and J is TRBJ1-4; D is ambiguous. The sequence derives from a woman in her sixties with COVID-19, enrolled during active disease. Sequencing was done on a sample of peripheral blood. CDR3 in amino acids: CASSTATGFNEKLFF. DNA of the CDR3: TGTGCCAGTAGTACCGCCACGGGGTTTAATGAAAAACTGTTTTTT.